The present TCR beta chain was sequenced within a study of T-cell memory formation after mild COVID-19. Researchers used 5'RACE with constant-segment primers to make TCR alpha and TCR beta cDNA libraries that carry sample barcodes and UMIs. TCRdb analysed the 5' RACE reads with MiXCR anew, one entry per CDR3 protein. The table shows around 110,000 distinct CDR3 sequences, with approximately 15% occurring only once. A remark on this clonotype: Antigen unknown.

General study findings and limits: Those CD4+ clones that contracted were mainly in CM and EM (CD8+ ones in EMRA). Clones contracting across day 15 to 85 had a balanced CD4/CD8 profile; later expanding clones leaned CD4+. Confirmation was lacking for SARS-CoV-2 specificity of second-wave clones that peaked on day 37.

The CDR3 is 15 residues long. J lost 9 bases, V lost 2 bases, and 12 bases had no gene match. The V gene's germline CDR1 is SGHTA and CDR2 FQGNSA. The source is a man younger than 35 who had mild COVID-19 (a few samples of this study predate the infection). Cell type and time point are not known. Sequences were obtained from PBMCs or a T cell subset sorted from them (not recorded which). V and J are TRBV7-2 and TRBJ2-7; 8 nucleotides align to TRBD1. The DNA of the CDR3 is TGTGCCAGCAGCTTACCGGGCAGGGGGCGCAGGTTGCAGTACGTC. It encodes CASSLPGRGRRLQYV.